These 17 T cell receptor beta chains originate from one sample sequenced in a study of blood T cell repertoires in COVID-19. Libraries were prepared by immunoSEQ multiplex PCR; TCRdb keeps only in-frame clonotypes and omits some of them. The table shows 95,000 to 150,000 clones, with roughly 90% occurring only once. The sample was peripheral blood. These receptors were taken from a man between 40 and 49 years old with acute or convalescent COVID-19.

The chain combines TRBV6-5 with TRBJ1-2; D perhaps matches TRBD1 (5 bases). From germline, CDR1 is MNHEY and CDR2 SVGAGI. The CDR3 spans 14 residues. With 5 bases removed from V and 4 bases from J, the gap between germline ends came to 14 bases. CDR3 sequence: CASSSSQAPYGYTF. CDR3 in DNA: TGTGCCAGCAGTAGTTCACAGGCGCCCTATGGCTACACCTTC.

This sequence joins TRBV5-5 and TRBJ1-2; 7 positions match TRBD1. The CDR3 contains 13 residues. Germline CDR1 and CDR2: SGHKS and YYEKEE (reference sequence). Trimming removed 7 bases from V and 4 bases from J; junction bases left unmatched: 7. The CDR3 nucleotides read TGTGCCAGCGAAACTGGACAGGTCTATGGCTACACCTTC. Translation: CASETGQVYGYTF. Based on the CDR3 plus reference TRBV5-5 and TRBJ1-2, the full variable domain is DAGVTQSPTHLIKTRGQQVTLRCSPISGHKSVSWYQQVLGQGPQFIFQYYEKEERGRGNFPDRFSARQFPNYSSELNVNALLLGDSALYLCASETGQVYGYTFGSGTRLTVV.

The chain joins TRBV7-9 to TRBJ1-4, with TRBD1 identical over 7 bases. The CDR3 length is 14 residues. V lost 5 bases and J lost 5; bases outside the gene matches: 5. Germline values: CDR1 SEHNR, CDR2 FQNEAQ (reference sequence). CDR3 DNA: TGTGCCAGCAGCCGACAGGGCTTGAATGAAAAACTGTTTTTT. It is translated as CASSRQGLNEKLFF.

The genes are TRBV7-8 and TRBJ1-6, with 10 positions matching TRBD1. Trimming removed 5 bases from V and 8 bases from J; junction bases left unmatched: 9. Looked up from germline, CDR1 is SGHVS and CDR2 is FQNEAQ. This CDR3 contains 16 residues. In DNA, the CDR3 is TGTGCCAGCAGCCCCCATCGCGGACAGGGGGATTCACCCCTCCACTTT. Protein sequence: CASSPHRGQGDSPLHF.

The rearrangement links TRBV5-5 to TRBJ2-2; possibly TRBD1 for D (6 bases). The V and J ends lost 0 bases and 5 bases respectively, with 14 bases between them. The V gene's germline CDR1 is SGHKS and CDR2 YYEKEE (reference sequence). The CDR3 has 16 residues. The CDR3 coding sequence is TGTGCCAGCAGCTTGGAGGGGGAACTAAGGACCGGGGAGCTGTTTTTT. Translating gives CASSLEGELRTGELFF.

The J gene is TRBJ2-7, the V gene TRBV11-1; 7 bases are a match to TRBD1. V lost 5 bases and J lost 0; bases outside the gene matches: 10. This CDR3 is 16 amino acids long. Germline values: CDR1 SGHAT, CDR2 FQDESV (reference sequence). DNA of the CDR3: TGTGCCAGCAGCGCAACTGCCGGGACAGTCTCCTACGAGCAGTACTTC. Protein: CASSATAGTVSYEQYF. Looking up the rest from reference TRBV11-1 and TRBJ2-7 gives the full variable domain: EAEVAQSPRYKITEKSQAVAFWCDPISGHATLYWYRQILGQGPELLVQFQDESVVDDSQLPKDRFSAERLKGVDSTLKIQPAELGDSAMYLCASSATAGTVSYEQYFGPGTRLTVT.

The chain combines TRBV19 with TRBJ2-3, with a tentative D call TRBD1 (6 bases). Trimming stripped 3 bases from V and 0 bases from J, with 10 bases between. The V gene's germline CDR1 is LNHDA and CDR2 SQIVND (reference sequence). The CDR3 has 15 amino acids. CDR3 residues: CASSIRTVSTDTQYF. The CDR3, as DNA: TGTGCCAGTAGTATTCGGACAGTTAGCACAGATACGCAGTATTTT.

The genes are TRBV6-4 and TRBJ1-2; 11 positions match TRBD1. The CDR3 is 15 residues long. V lost 7 bases and J lost 2; bases outside the gene matches: 6. CDR1 and CDR2 from the germline V gene are MRHNA and SNTAGT. The DNA for the CDR3 is TGTGCCAGCACAGCCCGGACAGGGGGCAACTATGGCTACACCTTC. Amino acid sequence: CASTARTGGNYGYTF.

V gene TRBV7-9 combines with J gene TRBJ2-1; TRBD2 matches at 10 bases. This CDR3 comprises 15 residues. Germline loops: CDR1 SEHNR, CDR2 FQNEAQ (reference sequence). V lost 5 bases to trimming and J lost 3 bases; unmatched junction nucleotides: 4. Written as DNA, the CDR3 is TGTGCCAGCAGCGATGGGACTAGCGTCTACAATGAGCAGTTCTTC. Protein: CASSDGTSVYNEQFF.

The V call is TRBV6-5, the J call TRBJ2-5; D remains unclear. V was shortened by 5 bases and J by 1 base, with 8 bases between the two germline ends. CDR1 and CDR2 (germline): MNHEY, SVGAGI. This CDR3 has 13 amino acids. CDR3 loop: CASSMKLQETQYF. CDR3 in DNA: TGTGCCAGCAGTATGAAACTCCAAGAGACCCAGTACTTC.

The V and J genes are TRBV27 and TRBJ1-5; 8 bases agree with TRBD1. Germline V CDR1 and CDR2: MNHEY, SMNVEV (reference sequence). Trimming cost V 1 base and J 3 bases; bases outside gene matches: 5. The CDR3 has 16 amino acids. CDR3 amino acids: CASSLLWTGYNQPQHF. The CDR3 DNA reads as TGTGCCAGCAGTTTATTGTGGACAGGGTACAATCAGCCCCAGCATTTT.

The chain carries TRBV19 and TRBJ1-5; perhaps TRBD1 as D (6 bases). V gave up 3 bases and J gave up 4 bases, with 13 bases separating them. CDR1 and CDR2 from the germline V gene are LNHDA and SQIVND (reference sequence). CDR3 length equals 15 residues. CDR3 region: CASSIRNRENQPQHF. Here the CDR3 DNA reads TGTGCCAGTAGTATCCGGAACAGGGAGAATCAGCCCCAGCATTTT. The whole variable domain, filled in from reference TRBV19 and TRBJ1-5, reads DGGITQSPKYLFRKEGQNVTLSCEQNLNHDAMYWYRQDPGQGLRLIYYSQIVNDFQKGDIAEGYSVSREKKESFPLTVTSAQKNPTAFYLCASSIRNRENQPQHFGDGTRLSIL.

This chain uses TRBV6-4 with TRBJ2-2; 12 positions match TRBD2. CDR3 length: 16 amino acids. V lost 5 bases to trimming and J lost 3 bases; unmatched junction nucleotides: 4. The V gene's germline CDR1 is MRHNA and CDR2 SNTAGT. CDR3 in DNA: TGTGCCAGCAGTCGACTAGCGGGAGCCGACACCGGGGAGCTGTTTTTT. Translated, it gives CASSRLAGADTGELFF.

V gene TRBV27 combines with J gene TRBJ1-2, with 7 bases lining up with TRBD1. Trimming at V came to 3 bases and at J to 5 bases, leaving 3 bases not matched to a gene. This CDR3 has 13 residues. CDR1 MNHEY and CDR2 SMNVEV come from the germline V gene (reference sequence). The CDR3 DNA follows: TGTGCCAGCAGTTTTTCAGGGGGATATGGCTACACCTTC. This sequence encodes CASSFSGGYGYTF.

V is TRBV29-1 and J is TRBJ2-1, with 10 bases matching TRBD2. Germline-derived CDR1 and CDR2 are SQVTM and ANQGSEA. The CDR3 consists of 15 residues. V lost 5 bases and J lost 9; bases outside the gene matches: 13. The CDR3 loop is CSVRDPAGGPGEQFF. CDR3 DNA sequence: TGCAGCGTTAGAGACCCAGCGGGGGGGCCGGGTGAGCAGTTCTTC.

The V call is TRBV20-1, the J call TRBJ2-1; 12 positions agree with TRBD2. After removal of 3 bases from V and 0 bases from J, the junction contained 6 bases not matched to a gene. The CDR3 covers 17 residues. Germline CDR1 reads DFQATT; CDR2 reads SNEGSKA (reference sequence). Here the CDR3 reads CSASASTSGSSYNEQFF. CDR3 in DNA: TGCAGTGCTAGTGCATCGACTAGCGGGAGCTCCTACAATGAGCAGTTCTTC.

V and J are TRBV29-1 and TRBJ1-1; 8 bases are a match to TRBD1. Germline CDR1 is SQVTM and CDR2 is ANQGSEA. With 4 bases clipped from V and 4 bases from J, the junction kept 17 bases outside the gene matches. The CDR3 consists of 17 residues. The CDR3 sequence is CSVAPTGQGVLGTEAFF. CDR3 DNA: TGCAGCGTTGCCCCTACCGGACAGGGCGTCTTGGGCACTGAAGCTTTCTTT.